This T cell receptor (beta chain) emerged from a study of CD8 T cells in Susac syndrome (dated by TCRdb to the late 2010s). Regarding the complete study: The study used repertoire sequencing to test whether antigen drove CD8+ T cell activation and differentiation in Susac syndrome. The study compared CD8+ T cell repertoire clonality among 12 healthy donors, 14 Susac syndrome patients and approximately 16 multiple sclerosis patients.

RNA was extracted using the RNeasy kit, and roughly 0.5 to 1 microgram was reverse transcribed with random hexamers. The immunoSEQ multiplex PCR assay, which covers 54 Vbeta and 13 Jbeta segments, was used to amplify TCR beta CDR3 regions. Bias from PCR amplification was corrected by using a synthetic template baseline for primer optimization and for computational correction. The paper's data handling went like this. Reads were annotated to V, D and J genes per IMGT and analyzed with immunoSEQ Analyzer, keeping only productive sequences. To calculate clonality, Shannon entropy was normalized by log2 of the number of productive unique sequences and then subtracted from one. For each patient and control, public and private clones were evaluated within the 100 most prevalent clones. Susac-specific clones were defined as absent from healthy and MS cohorts, over a thousand published viral clones and other ImmuneACCESS disease sequences. Clones were called with MiXCR by TCRdb after fastp trimmed the public reads at Q25, and only in-frame beta chains were retained. Each CDR3 protein appears once, grouped with its most common genes and DNA. V and J calls and clone size were set by TCRdb, not the authors. Counted in this sample were about 180,000 distinct CDR3 sequences; 85% to 95% of them appeared once. Together, the top ten hold roughly 0.16% of the sample.

Peripheral blood CD8+ and CD4+ T cells from healthy donors, Susac syndrome patients and multiple sclerosis patients were profiled by high-throughput TCR beta sequencing. Multiple sclerosis controls were treatment-naive patients with stable or active relapsing-remitting disease fulfilling revised McDonald criteria. CD8+ TEMRA cells were enriched by FACS, while bulk CD8+ and CD4+ T cells were purified by magnetic negative isolation. Blood was drawn into EDTA tubes, processed within 24 hours, and PBMCs were isolated by density gradient centrifugation. PBMCs intended for TCR sequencing were cryopreserved in liquid nitrogen and thawed later in a water bath at 37 degrees C. The sorted or isolated CD4+, CD8+ and CD8+ TEMRA cells had a purity of 90% or higher. Points on this clonotype: The antigen it binds to is not known. Base qualities were left out, and no much larger clone turns up one base away.

What the work shows at the level of the full study, not this receptor alone: The TCR sequencing and HLA analysis was acknowledged to have included a relatively small number of individuals.

The germline V gene encodes CDR1 SGHAT and CDR2 FQNNGV. The CDR3 sequence holds 20 residues, the cysteine and phenylalanine included. Of all the DNA, just the CDR3 is kept, 60 bases in frame from base 1. Trimming accounts for 4 bases at V and 1 base at J, while the number of junction bases matched to no gene is 13. The sequence was obtained from a human donor with multiple sclerosis. The rearrangement joined TRBV11-2 to TRBJ2-3; 14 junctional bases match TRBD2. Sample: CD8+ T cells from PBMCs. The sequenced DNA: TGTGCCAGCAGCTCCTACACCGGGACTAGCGGGGGCGCCCGCACAGATACGCAGTATTTT. Translated, it reads CASSSYTGTSGGARTDTQYF.